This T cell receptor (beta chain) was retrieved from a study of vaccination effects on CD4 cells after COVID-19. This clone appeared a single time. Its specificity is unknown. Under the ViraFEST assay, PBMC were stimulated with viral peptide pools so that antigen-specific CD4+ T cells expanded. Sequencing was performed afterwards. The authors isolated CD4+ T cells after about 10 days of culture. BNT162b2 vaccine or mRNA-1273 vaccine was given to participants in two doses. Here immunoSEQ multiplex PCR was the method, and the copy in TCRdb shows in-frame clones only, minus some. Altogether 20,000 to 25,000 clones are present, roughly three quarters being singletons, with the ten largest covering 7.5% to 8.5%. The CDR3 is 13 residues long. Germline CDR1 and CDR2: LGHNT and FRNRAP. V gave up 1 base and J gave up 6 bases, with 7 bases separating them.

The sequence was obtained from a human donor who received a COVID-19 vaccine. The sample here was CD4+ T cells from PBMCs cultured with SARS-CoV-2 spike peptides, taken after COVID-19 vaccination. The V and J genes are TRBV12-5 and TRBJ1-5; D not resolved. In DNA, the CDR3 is TGTGCTAGTGGTTTGGGACGGGGTCAGCCCCAGCATTTT. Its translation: CASGLGRGQPQHF.